A selection of T cell receptor beta chains follows, all from one sample in a study of beta chain features in type 1 diabetes. The repertoire was sequenced with immunoSEQ multiplex PCR; TCRdb's copy has only in-frame clones and lacks some. Here the sample spans hundreds of thousands of clones, around 15% being singletons. Specimen: naive CD4+ T cells from blood. The receptor source for this set is a man younger than 35 with type 1 diabetes. Each CDR3 is given with its conserved first and last residue. The D gene is left open where the match is weak. Expanded clones get a size class; other rows say once, few or many, or leave the size out.

cdr3_length | d_call | j_call | clone_size | v_call | cdr3_nt | cdr3_aa
12 | - | TRBJ1-2 | few | TRBV6-5 | TGTGCCAGCAGTAGGGAAGGGGATGGCTACACCTTC | CASSREGDGYTF
12 | - | TRBJ2-3 | - | TRBV9 | TGTGCCAGCAGCGCCCGGGCAGATACGCAGTATTTT | CASSARADTQYF
13 | - | TRBJ2-6 | few | TRBV7-9 | TGTGCCAGCGCCCAAGTCGGGGCCAACGTCCTGACTTTC | CASAQVGANVLTF
15 | - | TRBJ1-2 | few | TRBV6-5 | TGTGCCAGCAGTTACTCGAGGGCAGGGGCTAATGGCTACACCTTC | CASSYSRAGANGYTF
13 | - | TRBJ1-5 | few | TRBV30 | TGTGCCTGGAGTGAACTCACTTTAATGGCCCAGCATTTT | CAWSELTLMAQHF
11 | - | TRBJ1-2 | - | TRBV29-1 | TGCAGCGTTGAAGAGGGAGCCCACTACACCTTC | CSVEEGAHYTF
12 | TRBD1 | TRBJ1-1 | few | TRBV29-1 | TGCAGCATCTACAGGGGAGCCACTGAAGCTTTCTTT | CSIYRGATEAFF
15 | - | TRBJ1-5 | - | TRBV6-1 | TGTGCCAGCAGTGAGATATCGGCCACCGGGCAGCCCCAGCATTTT | CASSEISATGQPQHF
16 | TRBD1 | TRBJ1-4 | - | TRBV14 | TGTGCCAGCAGCCGGGGACAGACCTCAACTAATGAAAAACTGTTTTTT | CASSRGQTSTNEKLFF
13 | - | TRBJ1-1 | - | TRBV7-2 | TGTGCCAGCAGCCTGACAGGATACACTGAAGCTTTCTTT | CASSLTGYTEAFF
15 | - | TRBJ1-1 | - | TRBV15 | TGTGCCACCAGCAGAGATGACAGTCAGAACACTGAAGCTTTCTTT | CATSRDDSQNTEAFF
11 | - | TRBJ2-7 | - | TRBV6-1 | TGTGCCAGCATGGACTCCTACGAGCAGTACTTC | CASMDSYEQYF
14 | - | TRBJ1-2 | few | TRBV6-5 | TGTGCCAGCAGTTACTCGACGGGGGCCTATGGCTACACCTTC | CASSYSTGAYGYTF
13 | - | TRBJ2-3 | - | TRBV25-1 | TGTGCCAGCAAGATGGGCGGCACAGATACGCAGTATTTT | CASKMGGTDTQYF
14 | - | TRBJ2-7 | - | TRBV7-2 | TGTGCCAGCAGCCCAGGGCAAGTCTCCTACGAGCAGTACTTC | CASSPGQVSYEQYF
13 | - | TRBJ2-4 | - | TRBV28 | TGTGCCAGCAGTTTCAGGGGAAGAAACATTCAGTACTTC | CASSFRGRNIQYF
16 | TRBD2 | TRBJ2-1 | few | TRBV28 | TGTGCCAGCAGCGAGGTTAGCGGGGTACCCTACAATGAGCAGTTCTTC | CASSEVSGVPYNEQFF
17 | TRBD1 | TRBJ2-3 | few | TRBV25-1 | TGTGCCAGCAGTGTGCTCCGGGACAGCGGAAGCACAGATACGCAGTATTTT | CASSVLRDSGSTDTQYF
14 | - | TRBJ1-1 | - | TRBV15 | TGTGCCACCAGCTGGGGCCGAACGAACACTGAAGCTTTCTTT | CATSWGRTNTEAFF
15 | - | TRBJ2-1 | - | TRBV18 | TGTGCCAGCTCCTGGGGACTCCTTTCCTACAATGAGCAGTTCTTC | CASSWGLLSYNEQFF
14 | TRBD1 | TRBJ2-5 | - | TRBV2 | TGTGCCAGCAGTCTGGACAGGGCCGGGGGGACCCAGTACTTC | CASSLDRAGGTQYF
13 | - | TRBJ1-1 | - | TRBV5-1 | TGCGCCAGCAGCTTGGCAGAGAACACTGAAGCTTTCTTT | CASSLAENTEAFF
13 | - | TRBJ2-5 | - | TRBV5-1 | TGCGCCAGCAGCTTCCGGGATGGAGAGACCCAGTACTTC | CASSFRDGETQYF
19 | TRBD2 | TRBJ2-5 | - | TRBV13 | TGTGCCAGCAGCTTAGGCCCCTGGGATCTAGCGGGGGGTCGGGAGACCCAGTACTTC | CASSLGPWDLAGGRETQYF
15 | - | TRBJ1-5 | few | TRBV27 | TGTGCCAGCAGTTTTGAACACCCGAGCAATCAGCCCCAGCATTTT | CASSFEHPSNQPQHF
14 | - | TRBJ1-2 | - | TRBV6-5 | TGTGCCAGCAGTTATGGGGTAGGAGCCTATGGCTACACCTTC | CASSYGVGAYGYTF
12 | - | TRBJ2-7 | - | TRBV5-1 | TGCGCCAGCAGCCTAGGGGCCGACGAGCAGTACTTC | CASSLGADEQYF
14 | - | TRBJ2-3 | few | TRBV5-1 | TGCGCCAGCAGCCCCGGCGGGGGCACAGATACGCAGTATTTT | CASSPGGGTDTQYF
13 | - | TRBJ2-7 | - | TRBV6-5 | TGTGCCAGCAGTTACTCGTACGGTGACGAGCAGTACTTC | CASSYSYGDEQYF
15 | - | TRBJ2-1 | few | TRBV6-5 | TGTGCCAGCAGTTACTCTATAGGTTCTGGGAGTGAGCAGTTCTTC | CASSYSIGSGSEQFF
13 | - | TRBJ1-1 | - | TRBV10-3 | TGTGCCATCAGTGGACAGGAGAACACTGAAGCTTTCTTT | CAISGQENTEAFF
13 | - | TRBJ2-3 | - | TRBV6-6 | TGTGCCAGCAGCCCGACTAGAGCAGATACGCAGTATTTT | CASSPTRADTQYF
13 | - | TRBJ2-6 | few | TRBV18 | TGTGCCAGCTCACCGCGCGCCCAGGCCGTCCTGACTTTC | CASSPRAQAVLTF
13 | - | TRBJ1-1 | - | TRBV6-4 | TGTGCCAGCAGTGAGGCAGAAAACACTGAAGCTTTCTTT | CASSEAENTEAFF
12 | - | TRBJ1-1 | - | TRBV7-9 | TGTGCCAGCAGCTTAGAGTGGGCTGAAGCTTTCTTT | CASSLEWAEAFF
15 | - | TRBJ1-4 | - | TRBV2 | TGTGCCAGCAGTGTAGTTCCAGGGGCGGGAGAAAAACTGTTTTTT | CASSVVPGAGEKLFF